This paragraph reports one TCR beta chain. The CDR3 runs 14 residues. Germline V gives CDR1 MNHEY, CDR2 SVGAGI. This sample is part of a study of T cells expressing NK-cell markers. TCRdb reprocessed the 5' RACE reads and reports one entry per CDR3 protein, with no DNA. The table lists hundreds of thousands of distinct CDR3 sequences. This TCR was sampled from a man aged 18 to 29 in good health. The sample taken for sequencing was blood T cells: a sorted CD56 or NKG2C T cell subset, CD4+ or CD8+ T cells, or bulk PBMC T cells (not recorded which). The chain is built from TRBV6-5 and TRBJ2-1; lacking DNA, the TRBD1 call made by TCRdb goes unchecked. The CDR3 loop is CASSSDPLYNEQFF.